This T cell receptor (beta chain) was captured by sequencing in a study of T-cell memory formation after mild COVID-19. Each CDR3 protein is one row after TCRdb ran MiXCR on the 5' RACE reads. The table lists under 600,000 distinct CDR3 sequences, 20% to 25% of them singletons, with roughly 9.1% in the top ten. Between the trimmed V and J ends, which lost 0 bases and 4 bases, there was a span of 15 bases. This CDR3 contains 15 residues. Per germline, CDR1 DFQATT and CDR2 SNEGSKA (reference sequence). This clonotype appeared many times. The clonotype was recovered from an adult woman who had mild COVID-19 (a few samples of this study predate the infection). Cell type and time point are not known. The sample was PBMCs or a T cell subset sorted from them (not recorded which). The V and J genes are TRBV20-1 and TRBJ1-1; TRBD1 might be the D (6 bases). CDR3 loop: CSARDRRGGGTEAFF. DNA for the CDR3: TGCAGTGCTAGAGATCGAAGAGGGGGTGGCACTGAAGCTTTCTTT.